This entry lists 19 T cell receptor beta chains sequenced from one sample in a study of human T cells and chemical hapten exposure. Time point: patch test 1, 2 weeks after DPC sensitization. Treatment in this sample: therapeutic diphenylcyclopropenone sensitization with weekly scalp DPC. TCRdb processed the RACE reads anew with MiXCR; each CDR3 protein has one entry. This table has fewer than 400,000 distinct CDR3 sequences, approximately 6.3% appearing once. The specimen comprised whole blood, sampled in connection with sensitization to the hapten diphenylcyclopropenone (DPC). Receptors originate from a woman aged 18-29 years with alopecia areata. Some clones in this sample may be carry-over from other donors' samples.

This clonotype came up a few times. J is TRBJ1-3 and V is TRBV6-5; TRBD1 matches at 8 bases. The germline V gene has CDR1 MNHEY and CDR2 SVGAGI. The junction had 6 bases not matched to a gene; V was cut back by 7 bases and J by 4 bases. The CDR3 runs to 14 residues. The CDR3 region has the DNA TGTGCCAGCACTTTAGGACAGGGCGGAAACACCATATATTTT. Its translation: CASTLGQGGNTIYF.

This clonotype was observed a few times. In nucleotides, the CDR3 is TGTGCCAGCAGCTTTCGTAGGAATGATTCACCCCTCCACTTT. The encoded protein is CASSFRRNDSPLHF. The V gene is TRBV7-2, the J gene TRBJ1-6; D remains ambiguous. The V gene lost 3 bases and the J gene lost 8 bases, with 11 bases spanning the gap. The CDR3 is made up of 14 amino acids. Germline values: CDR1 SGHTA, CDR2 FQGNSA.

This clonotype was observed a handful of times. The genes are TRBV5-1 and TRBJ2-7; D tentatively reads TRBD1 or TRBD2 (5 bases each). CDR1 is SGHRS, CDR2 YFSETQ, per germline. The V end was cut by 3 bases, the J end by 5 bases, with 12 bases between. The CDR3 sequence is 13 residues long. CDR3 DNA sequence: TGCGCCAGCAGCTCGGGGCGCCACGACGAGCAGTACTTC. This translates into CASSSGRHDEQYF.

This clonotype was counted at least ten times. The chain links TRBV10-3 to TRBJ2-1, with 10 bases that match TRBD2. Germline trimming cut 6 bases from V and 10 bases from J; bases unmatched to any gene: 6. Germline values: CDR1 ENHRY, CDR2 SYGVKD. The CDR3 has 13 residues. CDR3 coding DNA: TGTGCCATCAGGCCAGGACTAGCGGACGAGCAGTTCTTC. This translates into CAIRPGLADEQFF.

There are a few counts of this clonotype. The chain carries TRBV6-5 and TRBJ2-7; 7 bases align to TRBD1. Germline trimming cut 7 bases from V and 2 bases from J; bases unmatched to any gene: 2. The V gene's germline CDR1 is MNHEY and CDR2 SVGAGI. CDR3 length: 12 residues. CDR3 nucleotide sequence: TGTGCCAGCAAGGGGGCCCCCTACGAGCAGTACTTC. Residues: CASKGAPYEQYF.

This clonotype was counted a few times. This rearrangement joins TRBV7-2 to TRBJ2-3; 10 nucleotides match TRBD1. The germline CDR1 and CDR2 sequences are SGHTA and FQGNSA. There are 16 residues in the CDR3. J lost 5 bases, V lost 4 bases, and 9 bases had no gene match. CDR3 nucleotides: TGTGCCAGCAGCTCCCGAGGGACAGGGGCGAAAGATACGCAGTATTTT. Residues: CASSSRGTGAKDTQYF.

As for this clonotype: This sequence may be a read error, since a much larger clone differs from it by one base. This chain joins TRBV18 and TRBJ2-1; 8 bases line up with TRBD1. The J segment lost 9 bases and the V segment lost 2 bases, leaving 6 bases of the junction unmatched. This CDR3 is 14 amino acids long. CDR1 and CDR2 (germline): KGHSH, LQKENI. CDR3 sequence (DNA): TGTGCCAGCTCACCAACCAGGGGGCAAGTTGAGCAGTTCTTC. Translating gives CASSPTRGQVEQFF.

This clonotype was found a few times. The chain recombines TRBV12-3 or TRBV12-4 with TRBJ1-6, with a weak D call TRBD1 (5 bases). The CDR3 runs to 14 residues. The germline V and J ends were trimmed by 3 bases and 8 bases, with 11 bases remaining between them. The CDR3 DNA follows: TGTGCCAGCAGTTTCAGGCAGGGTGATTCACCCCTCCACTTT. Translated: CASSFRQGDSPLHF.

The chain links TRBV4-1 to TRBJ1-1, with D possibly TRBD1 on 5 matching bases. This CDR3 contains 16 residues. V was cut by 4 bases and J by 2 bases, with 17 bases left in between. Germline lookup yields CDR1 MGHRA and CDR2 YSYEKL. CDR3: CASSPAGGSGNTEAFF. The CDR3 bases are TGCGCCAGCAGCCCGGCCGGGGGTTCGGGTAACACTGAAGCTTTCTTT.

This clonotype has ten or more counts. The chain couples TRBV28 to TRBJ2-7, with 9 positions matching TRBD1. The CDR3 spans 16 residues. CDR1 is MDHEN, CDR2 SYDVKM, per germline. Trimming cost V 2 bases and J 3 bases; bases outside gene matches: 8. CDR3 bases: TGTGCCAGCAGTTTAGCACAGGGGGCTCTGGACTACGAGCAGTACTTC. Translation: CASSLAQGALDYEQYF.

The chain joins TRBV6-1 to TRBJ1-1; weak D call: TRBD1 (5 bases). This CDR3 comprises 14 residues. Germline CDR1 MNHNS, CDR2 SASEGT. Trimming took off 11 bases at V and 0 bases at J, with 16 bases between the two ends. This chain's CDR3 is CAGGTSGLNTEAFF. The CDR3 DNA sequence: TGTGCCGGCGGGACGTCAGGATTGAACACTGAAGCTTTCTTT.

This CDR3 is CASSFSPDSPYEQYF. The CDR3 coding sequence is TGTGCCAGCAGTTTTAGCCCTGACAGCCCCTACGAGCAGTACTTC. V usage is TRBV7-2 and J usage is TRBJ2-7; tentative D call: TRBD1 (5 bases). In germline, CDR1 is SGHTA, CDR2 FQGNSA. The CDR3 runs to 15 residues. Trimming removed 6 bases at V and 2 bases at J, with 17 bases between.

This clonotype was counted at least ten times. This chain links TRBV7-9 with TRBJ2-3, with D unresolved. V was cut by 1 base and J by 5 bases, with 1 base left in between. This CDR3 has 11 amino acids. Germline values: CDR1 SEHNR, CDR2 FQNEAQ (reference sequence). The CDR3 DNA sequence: TGTGCCAGCAGCTTAGAAGATACGCAGTATTTT. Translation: CASSLEDTQYF.

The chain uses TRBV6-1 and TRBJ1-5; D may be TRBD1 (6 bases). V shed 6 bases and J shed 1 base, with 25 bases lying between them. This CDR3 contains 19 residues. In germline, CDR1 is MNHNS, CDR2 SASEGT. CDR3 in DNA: TGTGCCAGCAGACCTAGGACAGCCCAAACAACCTTAAGCAATCAGCCCCAGCATTTT. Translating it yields CASRPRTAQTTLSNQPQHF.

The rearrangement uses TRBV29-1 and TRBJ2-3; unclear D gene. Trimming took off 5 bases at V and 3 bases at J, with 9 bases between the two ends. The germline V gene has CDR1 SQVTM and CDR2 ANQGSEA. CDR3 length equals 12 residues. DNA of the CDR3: TGCAGCGTTCAACATTTGACAGATACGCAGTATTTT. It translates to CSVQHLTDTQYF.

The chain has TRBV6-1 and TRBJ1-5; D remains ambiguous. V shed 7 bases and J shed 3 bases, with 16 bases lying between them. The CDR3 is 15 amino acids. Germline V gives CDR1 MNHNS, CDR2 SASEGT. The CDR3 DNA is TGTGCCAGCAAGCTAGGGCAGGCCTCCAATCAGCCCCAGCATTTT. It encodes CASKLGQASNQPQHF.

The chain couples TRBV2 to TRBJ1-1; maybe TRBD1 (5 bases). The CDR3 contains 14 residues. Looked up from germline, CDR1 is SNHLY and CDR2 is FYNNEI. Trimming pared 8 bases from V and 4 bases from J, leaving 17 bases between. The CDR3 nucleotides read TGTGCCAGCCCTCAACTCGGGGGGGGCACTGAAGCTTTCTTT. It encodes CASPQLGGGTEAFF.

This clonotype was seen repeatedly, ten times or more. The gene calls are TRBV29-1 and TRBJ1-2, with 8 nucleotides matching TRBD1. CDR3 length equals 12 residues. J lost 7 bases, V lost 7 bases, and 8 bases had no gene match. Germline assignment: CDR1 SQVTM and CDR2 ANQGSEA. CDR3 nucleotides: TGCAGCGCCGGACAGGGATCGTCTGGCTACACCTTC. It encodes CSAGQGSSGYTF.

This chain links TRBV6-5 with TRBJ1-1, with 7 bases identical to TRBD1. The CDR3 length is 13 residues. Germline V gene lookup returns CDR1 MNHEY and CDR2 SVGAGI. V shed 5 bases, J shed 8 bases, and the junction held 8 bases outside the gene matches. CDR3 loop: CASSPTLTGEAFF. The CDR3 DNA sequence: TGTGCCAGCAGTCCAACCCTGACAGGGGAAGCTTTCTTT.